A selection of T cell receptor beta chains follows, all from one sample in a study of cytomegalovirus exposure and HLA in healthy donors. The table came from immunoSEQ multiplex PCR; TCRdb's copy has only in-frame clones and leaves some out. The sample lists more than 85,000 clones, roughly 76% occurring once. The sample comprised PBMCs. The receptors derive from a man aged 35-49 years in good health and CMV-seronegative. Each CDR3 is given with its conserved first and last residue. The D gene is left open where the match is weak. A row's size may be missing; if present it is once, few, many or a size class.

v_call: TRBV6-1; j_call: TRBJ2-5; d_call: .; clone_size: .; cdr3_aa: CASSEGAETQYF; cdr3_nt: TGTGCCAGCAGTGAAGGGGCCGAGACCCAGTACTTC
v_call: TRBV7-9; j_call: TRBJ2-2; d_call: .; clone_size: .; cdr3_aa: CASSLDISGGELFF; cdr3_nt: TGTGCCAGCAGCTTAGATATTAGCGGCGGGGAGCTGTTTTTT
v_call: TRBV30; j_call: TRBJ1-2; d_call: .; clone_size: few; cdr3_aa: CAWISSLANYGYTF; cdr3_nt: TGTGCCTGGATATCCTCATTAGCTAACTATGGCTACACCTTC
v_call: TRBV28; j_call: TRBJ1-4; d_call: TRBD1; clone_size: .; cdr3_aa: CASSFEGQGRNEKLFF; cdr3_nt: TGTGCCAGCAGTTTTGAGGGACAGGGGAGGAATGAAAAACTGTTTTTT
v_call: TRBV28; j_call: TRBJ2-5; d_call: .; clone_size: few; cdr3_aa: CASRTALQETQYF; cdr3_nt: TGTGCCAGCCGGACAGCGCTACAAGAGACCCAGTACTTC
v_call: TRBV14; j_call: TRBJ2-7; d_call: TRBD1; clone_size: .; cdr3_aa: CASSPRDSPYEQYF; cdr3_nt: TGTGCCAGCAGCCCCCGGGACAGCCCCTACGAGCAGTACTTC
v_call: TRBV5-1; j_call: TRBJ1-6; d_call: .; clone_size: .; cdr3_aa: CASSQATGGSPLHF; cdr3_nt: TGCGCCAGCAGCCAGGCTACGGGAGGTTCACCCCTCCACTTT
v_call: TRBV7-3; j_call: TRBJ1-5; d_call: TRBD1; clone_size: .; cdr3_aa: CASSLGPTGSQHF; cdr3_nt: TGTGCCAGCAGCTTAGGGCCGACAGGGTCCCAGCATTTT
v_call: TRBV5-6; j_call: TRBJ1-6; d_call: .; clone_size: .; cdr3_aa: CASSFDIGGNSPLHF; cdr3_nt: TGTGCCAGCAGCTTCGACATTGGAGGTAATTCACCCCTCCACTTT
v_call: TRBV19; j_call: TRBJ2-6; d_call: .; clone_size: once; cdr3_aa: CASSIRGGASGANVLTF; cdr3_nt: TGTGCCAGTAGTATTAGGGGCGGGGCTTCTGGGGCCAACGTCCTGACTTTC
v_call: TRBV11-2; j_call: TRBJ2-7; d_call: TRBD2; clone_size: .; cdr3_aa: CASSSGGGYEQYF; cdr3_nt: TGTGCCAGCAGCTCGGGGGGTGGGTACGAGCAGTACTTC
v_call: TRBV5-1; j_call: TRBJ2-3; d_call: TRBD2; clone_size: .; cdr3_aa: CASSWTSGASDTQYF; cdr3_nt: TGCGCCAGCAGCTGGACTAGCGGGGCTTCAGATACGCAGTATTTT
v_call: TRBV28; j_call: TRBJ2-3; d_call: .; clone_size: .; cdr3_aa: CASSDLVVGPYTDTQYF; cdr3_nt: TGTGCCAGCAGTGATCTAGTTGTGGGGCCATACACAGATACGCAGTATTTT
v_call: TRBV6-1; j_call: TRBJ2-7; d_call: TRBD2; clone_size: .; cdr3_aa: CASSEGVTSGSGYEQYF; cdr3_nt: TGTGCCAGCAGTGAAGGCGTGACTAGCGGGAGCGGCTACGAGCAGTACTTC
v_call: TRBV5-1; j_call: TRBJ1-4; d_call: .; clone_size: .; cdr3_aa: CASSLSGATNEKLFF; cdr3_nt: TGCGCCAGCAGCTTGTCAGGGGCAACTAATGAAAAACTGTTTTTT
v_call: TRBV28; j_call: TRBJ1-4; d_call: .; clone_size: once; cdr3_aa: CASSLGARRQTEKLFF; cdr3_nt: TGTGCCAGCAGTTTAGGGGCCAGGAGACAAACTGAAAAACTGTTTTTT
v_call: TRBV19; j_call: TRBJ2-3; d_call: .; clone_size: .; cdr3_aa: CASSTREYLADTQYF; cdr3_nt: TGTGCCAGTAGTACCAGAGAGTACCTAGCGGATACGCAGTATTTT
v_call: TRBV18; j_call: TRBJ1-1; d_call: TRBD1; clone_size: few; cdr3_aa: CASSHSTGTGILGTEAFF; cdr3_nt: TGTGCCAGCTCACATAGCACCGGGACAGGTATCCTGGGCACTGAAGCTTTCTTT
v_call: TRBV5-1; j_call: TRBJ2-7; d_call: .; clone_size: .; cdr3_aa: CASSLAAGRGAGLGYEQYF; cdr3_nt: TGCGCCAGCAGCTTGGCCGCGGGACGGGGAGCGGGCCTGGGATACGAGCAGTACTTC
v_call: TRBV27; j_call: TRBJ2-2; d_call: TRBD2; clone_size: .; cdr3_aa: CASSFGLAGAGGELFF; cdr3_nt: TGTGCCAGCAGTTTCGGGCTAGCGGGAGCCGGCGGGGAGCTGTTTTTT
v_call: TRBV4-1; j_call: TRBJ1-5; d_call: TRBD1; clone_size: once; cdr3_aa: CASSQNPGQGVRAQHF; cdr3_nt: TGCGCCAGCAGCCAGAATCCGGGACAGGGGGTTCGGGCCCAGCATTTT
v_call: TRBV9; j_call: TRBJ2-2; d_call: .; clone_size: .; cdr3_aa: CASSVAGAGGELFF; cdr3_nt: TGTGCCAGCAGCGTAGCAGGGGCGGGCGGGGAGCTGTTTTTT
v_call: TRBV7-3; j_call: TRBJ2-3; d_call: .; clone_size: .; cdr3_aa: CASSLIGGLTDTQYF; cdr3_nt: TGTGCCAGCAGCTTAATAGGGGGTTTGACAGATACGCAGTATTTT
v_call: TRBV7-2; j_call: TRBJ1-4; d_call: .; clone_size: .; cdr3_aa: CASRPGDNEKLFF; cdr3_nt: TGTGCCAGCAGACCGGGAGATAATGAAAAACTGTTTTTT
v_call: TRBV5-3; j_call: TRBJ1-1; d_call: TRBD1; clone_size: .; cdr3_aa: CARSAQYRGRSTEAFF; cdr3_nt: TGTGCCAGAAGCGCGCAGTACAGGGGGCGAAGCACTGAAGCTTTCTTT
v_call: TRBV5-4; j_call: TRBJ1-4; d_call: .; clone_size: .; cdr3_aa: CASSPGGGRTNEKLFF; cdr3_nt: TGTGCCAGCAGCCCCGGGGGGGGCAGAACTAATGAAAAACTGTTTTTT
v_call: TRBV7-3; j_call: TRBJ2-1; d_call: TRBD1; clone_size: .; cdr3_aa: CASSAAGQGYNEQFF; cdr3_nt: TGTGCCAGCAGCGCTGCGGGACAGGGCTACAATGAGCAGTTCTTC
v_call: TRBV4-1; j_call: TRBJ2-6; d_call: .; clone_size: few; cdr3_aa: CASSPPGGSSGANVLTF; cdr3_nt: TGCGCCAGCAGCCCGCCTGGCGGTTCCTCTGGGGCCAACGTCCTGACTTTC
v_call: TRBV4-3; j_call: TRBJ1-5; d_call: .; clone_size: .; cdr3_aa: CASSQGQYSNQPQHF; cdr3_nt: TGCGCCAGCAGCCAAGGACAGTATAGCAATCAGCCCCAGCATTTT
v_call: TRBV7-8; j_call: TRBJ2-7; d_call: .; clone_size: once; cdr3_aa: CASSPTRPDQAPDEQYF; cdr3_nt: TGTGCCAGCAGCCCCACTAGGCCGGATCAGGCCCCCGACGAGCAGTACTTC
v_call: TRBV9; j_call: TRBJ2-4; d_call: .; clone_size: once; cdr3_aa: CASSPFGGRQMDF; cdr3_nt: TGTGCCAGCAGCCCCTTTGGAGGCCGCCAAATGGACTTC
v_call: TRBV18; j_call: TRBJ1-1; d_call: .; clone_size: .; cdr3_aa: CASSEGESNTEAFF; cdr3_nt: TGTGCCAGCTCCGAGGGGGAAAGTAACACTGAAGCTTTCTTT
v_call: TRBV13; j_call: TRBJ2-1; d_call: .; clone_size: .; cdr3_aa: CASSPPNSGGNEQFF; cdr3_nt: TGTGCCAGCAGCCCGCCTAACAGCGGAGGGAATGAGCAGTTCTTC
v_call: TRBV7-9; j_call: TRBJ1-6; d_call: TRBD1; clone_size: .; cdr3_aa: CASSQIYRTGLQSPLHF; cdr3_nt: TGTGCCAGCAGCCAAATCTACCGGACAGGGTTACAATCACCCCTCCACTTT
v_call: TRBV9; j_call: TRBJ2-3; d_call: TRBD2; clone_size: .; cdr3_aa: CASSVRLAGATDTQYF; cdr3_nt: TGTGCCAGCAGCGTCCGACTAGCGGGAGCCACAGATACGCAGTATTTT
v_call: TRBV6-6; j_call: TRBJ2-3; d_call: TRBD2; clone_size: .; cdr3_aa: CASNLGGPFTDTQYF; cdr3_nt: TGTGCCAGCAACCTGGGAGGGCCCTTCACAGATACGCAGTATTTT
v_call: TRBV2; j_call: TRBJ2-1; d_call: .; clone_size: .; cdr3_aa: CASSEGRLDNEQFF; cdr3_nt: TGTGCCAGCAGTGAGGGTCGACTAGACAATGAGCAGTTCTTC
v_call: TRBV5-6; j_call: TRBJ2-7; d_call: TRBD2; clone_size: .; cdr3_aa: CASSLLAGGGYEQYF; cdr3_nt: TGTGCCAGCAGCTTGCTAGCGGGGGGCGGATACGAGCAGTACTTC
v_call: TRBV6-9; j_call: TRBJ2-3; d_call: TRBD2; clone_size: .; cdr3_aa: CASSPVSGGPEYF; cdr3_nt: TGTGCCAGCAGTCCCGTTAGCGGGGGGCCCGAGTATTTT
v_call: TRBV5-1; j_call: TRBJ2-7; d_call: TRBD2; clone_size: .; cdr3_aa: CASSARLAEVAYEQYF; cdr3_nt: TGCGCCAGCAGCGCCCGACTAGCGGAGGTAGCCTACGAGCAGTACTTC
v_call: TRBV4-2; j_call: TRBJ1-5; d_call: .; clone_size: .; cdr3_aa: CASSQELSGNQPQHF; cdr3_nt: TGTGCCAGCAGCCAAGAGCTGTCCGGGAATCAGCCCCAGCATTTT
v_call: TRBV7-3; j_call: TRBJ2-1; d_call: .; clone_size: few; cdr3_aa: CASSRTGKLFF; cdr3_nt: TGTGCCAGCAGCAGAACAGGAAAGTTGTTCTTC
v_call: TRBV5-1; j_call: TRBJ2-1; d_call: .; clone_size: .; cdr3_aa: CASSPPDGGSHRGDEQFF; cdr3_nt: TGCGCCAGCAGCCCGCCCGACGGGGGCTCCCACAGGGGCGATGAGCAGTTCTTC
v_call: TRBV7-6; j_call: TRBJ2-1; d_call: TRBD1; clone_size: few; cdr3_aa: CASSPEGAPGDEQFF; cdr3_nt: TGTGCCAGCAGCCCCGAGGGGGCTCCGGGCGATGAGCAGTTCTTC